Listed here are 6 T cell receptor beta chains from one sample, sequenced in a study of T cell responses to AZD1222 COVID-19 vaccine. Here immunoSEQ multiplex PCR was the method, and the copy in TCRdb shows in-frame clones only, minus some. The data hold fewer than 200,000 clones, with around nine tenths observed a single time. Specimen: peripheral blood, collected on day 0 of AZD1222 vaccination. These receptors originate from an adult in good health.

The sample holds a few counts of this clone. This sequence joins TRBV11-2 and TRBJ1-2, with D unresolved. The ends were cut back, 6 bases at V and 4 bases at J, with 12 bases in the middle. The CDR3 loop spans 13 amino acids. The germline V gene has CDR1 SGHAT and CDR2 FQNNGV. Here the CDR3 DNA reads TGTGCCAGCAGTTCGGAGCTGGGCTATGGCTACACCTTC. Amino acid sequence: CASSSELGYGYTF.

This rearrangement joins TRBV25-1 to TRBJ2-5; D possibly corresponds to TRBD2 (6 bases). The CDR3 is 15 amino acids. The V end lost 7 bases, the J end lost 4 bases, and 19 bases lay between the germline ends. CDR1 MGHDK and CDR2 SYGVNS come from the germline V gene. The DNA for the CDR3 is TGTGCCAGCATGGGGAGTGGGGGGAATAGAGAGACCCAGTACTTC. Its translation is CASMGSGGNRETQYF.

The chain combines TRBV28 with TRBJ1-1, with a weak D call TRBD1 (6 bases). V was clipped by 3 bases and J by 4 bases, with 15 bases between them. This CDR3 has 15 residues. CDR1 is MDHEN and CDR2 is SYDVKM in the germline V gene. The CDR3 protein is CASSFEAGVATEAFF. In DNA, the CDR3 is TGTGCCAGCAGTTTCGAGGCAGGGGTGGCCACTGAAGCTTTCTTT.

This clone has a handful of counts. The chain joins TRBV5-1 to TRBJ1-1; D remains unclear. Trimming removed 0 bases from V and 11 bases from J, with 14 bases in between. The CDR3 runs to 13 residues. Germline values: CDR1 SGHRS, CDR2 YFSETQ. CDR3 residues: CASSLDGARWAFF. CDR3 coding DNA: TGCGCCAGCAGCTTGGATGGCGCCCGCTGGGCTTTCTTT.

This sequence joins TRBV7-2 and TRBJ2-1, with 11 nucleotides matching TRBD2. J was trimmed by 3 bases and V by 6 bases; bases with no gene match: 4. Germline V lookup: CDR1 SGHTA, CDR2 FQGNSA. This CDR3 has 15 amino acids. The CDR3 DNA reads TGTGCCAGCAGACTAGCGGGAGCGGTCTACAATGAGCAGTTCTTC. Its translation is CASRLAGAVYNEQFF.

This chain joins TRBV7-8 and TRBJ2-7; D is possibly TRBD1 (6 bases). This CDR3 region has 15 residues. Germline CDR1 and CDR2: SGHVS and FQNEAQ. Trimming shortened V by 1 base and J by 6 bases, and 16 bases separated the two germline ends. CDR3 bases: TGTGCCAGCAGCTTAGATGGGGGCAGTGGAGGCGAGCAGTACTTC. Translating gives CASSLDGGSGGEQYF.